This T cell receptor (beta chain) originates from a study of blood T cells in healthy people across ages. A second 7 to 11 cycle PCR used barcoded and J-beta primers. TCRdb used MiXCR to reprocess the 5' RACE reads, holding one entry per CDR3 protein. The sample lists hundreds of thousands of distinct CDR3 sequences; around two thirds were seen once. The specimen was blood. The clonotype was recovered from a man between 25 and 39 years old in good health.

The CDR3 bases are TGCAGCGTTGAATTAGGGTGGGACGAGCAGTACTTC. Translated: CSVELGWDEQYF. The rearrangement uses TRBV29-1 and TRBJ2-5; no firm D call. TRBJ2-7 matches the DNA end more closely, so the J call is doubtful. CDR1 SQVTM and CDR2 ANQGSEA come from the germline V gene. There are 12 residues in the CDR3.